This TCR beta chain was sequenced during a study of blood T cell repertoires in COVID-19. Study background: COVID-19 samples, acute and convalescent, were from the United States, Italy and Spain. PBMCs, B-cell-depleted T cells, or T cells provided the cDNA or gDNA that made up the material.

Authors' analysis steps: Nucleated cell number was recorded as an estimate derived from reference gene primer amplification. TCRdb's copy holds only in-frame clones and misses some; the assay was immunoSEQ multiplex PCR. The V and J calls and clone size are taken from that table; D and trimming were inferred from the DNA. The data contain about 100,000 clones, approximately 91% of them singletons. This clone was seen a handful of times. CDR1 is MNHEY and CDR2 is SVGAGI in the germline V gene. The CDR3 runs 13 residues. Trimming removed 10 bases from V and 0 bases from J, with 13 bases in between. The clonotype originates from a man in his 60s with acute or convalescent COVID-19. The genes are TRBV6-5 and TRBJ2-7; a weak D match, TRBD1 (6 bases). Sequencing was performed on peripheral blood. The CDR3 reads CATLGGASYEQYF. The CDR3 bases are TGTGCCACCCTAGGGGGTGCCTCCTACGAGCAGTACTTC.